Presented here are 3 T cell receptor beta chains from one specimen sequenced in a study of tumor-infiltrating lymphocytes in primary liver carcinoma. Unsorted bulk tissue, 20-30 mg of it, served as the source for co-extraction of RNA and DNA. TCR beta cDNA was made from 500 ng total RNA with a constant-region primer. TCR beta libraries came from three nested multiplex PCR rounds using slightly modified ARM-PCR. Use of TRBV1-TRBV30 forward primers with a C-beta reverse primer characterized the first two PCR rounds, which lasted around 10 cycles each. MiXCR, applied by TCRdb to the multiplex PCR reads, yields one record per CDR3 protein. The table lists 85,000 to 100,000 distinct CDR3 sequences, 68% of them singletons. The sequenced sample was tumor-adjacent normal liver tissue. These receptors were taken from a man between 40 and 49 years old with primary liver carcinoma and hepatitis B virus infection.

As concerns this clonotype: Likely a read error: the CDR3 ends without its conserved phenylalanine or tryptophan. The chain combines TRBV11-2 with TRBJ2-4; D unresolved. In germline, CDR1 is SGHAT, CDR2 FQNNGV. The CDR3 is 17 residues long. This chain's CDR3 is CASSLDGKAGPKNIQYL. The CDR3 DNA follows: TGCGCCAGTAGCTTAGATGGGAAGGCAGGACCCAAAAACATTCAGTACCTC.

In its sample, this clonotype was seen once. The chain has TRBV28 and TRBJ2-5; TRBD2 matches at 11 bases. The length of the CDR3 is 18 residues. V dropped 5 bases and J dropped 2; count of bases not matched to a gene: 13. Germline V gene sequence: CDR1 MDHEN, CDR2 SYDVKM. CDR3 amino acids: CASSPLRLAGNSQETQYF. CDR3 sequence (DNA): TGTGCCAGCAGTCCCCTGAGACTAGCGGGAAACTCACAAGAGACCCAGTACTTC.

The chain has TRBV5-5 and TRBJ1-1; D ambiguous. CDR3 length: 14 residues. The germline V gene encodes CDR1 SGHKS and CDR2 YYEKEE (reference sequence). V was cut by 4 bases and J by 4 bases, with 14 bases left in between. The CDR3 loop is CASSPTGSSTEAFF. The CDR3 bases are TGTGCCAGCAGCCCTACGGGGTCTTCCACTGAAGCTTTCTTT.